A selection of T cell receptor beta chains follows, all from one sample in a study of control samples from healthy donors and cancer patients. Method: immunoSEQ multiplex PCR; TCRdb's copy keeps in-frame clones and lacks some. This sample carries roughly 450,000 clones, about 93% of them seen once, and the ten largest clones take 5.5% to 8%. Sequencing input: PBMCs. These receptors were taken from a man aged 35-49 years with head and neck cancer. CDR3s include the opening cysteine and the closing phenylalanine or tryptophan. Each record gives: clone size, D gene, J gene, V gene, CDR3 DNA, CDR3 protein. D genes are given only for firm matches. Rows may omit the clone size; those that give it use once, few, many or a size class.

clone size: -; D gene: TRBD1; J gene: TRBJ1-2; V gene: TRBV5-4; CDR3 DNA: TGTGCCAGCCTCCCAGAAATCGGTACGACAGGGGTTGGCTACACCTTC; CDR3 protein: CASLPEIGTTGVGYTF
clone size: -; D gene: -; J gene: TRBJ1-3; V gene: TRBV6-2/TRBV6-3; CDR3 DNA: TGTGCCAGCAGTTACAACGGCCTGCCTGATTACGGAAACACCATATATTTT; CDR3 protein: CASSYNGLPDYGNTIYF
clone size: -; D gene: -; J gene: TRBJ1-1; V gene: TRBV1; CDR3 DNA: TGCACCAGCAGCCAAGACCGGGGACAGGGGACCCTGGACACTGAAGCTTTCTTT; CDR3 protein: CTSSQDRGQGTLDTEAFF
clone size: -; D gene: -; J gene: TRBJ1-3; V gene: TRBV28; CDR3 DNA: TGTGCCAGCACCCCTAGATTCGATGGAAACACCATATATTTT; CDR3 protein: CASTPRFDGNTIYF
clone size: -; D gene: -; J gene: TRBJ1-2; V gene: TRBV3-1/TRBV3-2; CDR3 DNA: TGTGCCAGCAGCCAACGGCAGGGGTATGGCTACACCTTC; CDR3 protein: CASSQRQGYGYTF
clone size: -; D gene: -; J gene: TRBJ1-5; V gene: TRBV7-6; CDR3 DNA: TGTGCCAGCAGCTTGGGGGCCCGGCAGCCCCAGCATTTT; CDR3 protein: CASSLGARQPQHF
clone size: -; D gene: -; J gene: TRBJ1-5; V gene: TRBV19; CDR3 DNA: TGTGCCAGTAGTTCTCTCTCCGCCGGGTCCCGTTATCAGCCCCAGCATTTT; CDR3 protein: CASSSLSAGSRYQPQHF
clone size: once; D gene: -; J gene: TRBJ2-7; V gene: TRBV5-1; CDR3 DNA: TGCGCCAGCAGTTTGGGGTACGAGCAGTACTTC; CDR3 protein: CASSLGYEQYF
clone size: -; D gene: TRBD1; J gene: TRBJ1-2; V gene: TRBV4-1; CDR3 DNA: TGCGCCAGCAGCCAAGGGGACAGGAGTGGGGGCTACACCTTC; CDR3 protein: CASSQGDRSGGYTF
clone size: -; D gene: -; J gene: TRBJ1-4; V gene: TRBV21-1; CDR3 DNA: TGTGCCAGCAGCAAGTTGGTTAGGTTAGCAACTAATGAAAAACTGTTTTTT; CDR3 protein: CASSKLVRLATNEKLFF
clone size: -; D gene: TRBD1; J gene: TRBJ1-2; V gene: TRBV3-1/TRBV3-2; CDR3 DNA: TGTGCCAGCAGCCGCCCGGCGGGACAGGGTCTATCGGATGGCTACACCTTC; CDR3 protein: CASSRPAGQGLSDGYTF
clone size: once; D gene: TRBD1; J gene: TRBJ2-3; V gene: TRBV2; CDR3 DNA: TGTGCCACCGGACAGGAAACATACACAGATACGCAGTATTTT; CDR3 protein: CATGQETYTDTQYF
clone size: -; D gene: -; J gene: TRBJ2-2; V gene: TRBV6-2/TRBV6-3; CDR3 DNA: TGTGCCAGCAGTCCCCTTGAGACCGGGGAGCTGTTTTTT; CDR3 protein: CASSPLETGELFF
clone size: -; D gene: -; J gene: TRBJ2-6; V gene: TRBV10-2; CDR3 DNA: TGCGCCAGCAGTGACCGGTTTGGGACTGGGGCCAACGTCCTGACTTTC; CDR3 protein: CASSDRFGTGANVLTF
clone size: -; D gene: -; J gene: TRBJ2-3; V gene: TRBV7-2; CDR3 DNA: TGTGCCAGCAGCGATCAGGGGGGAGATACGCAGTATTTT; CDR3 protein: CASSDQGGDTQYF